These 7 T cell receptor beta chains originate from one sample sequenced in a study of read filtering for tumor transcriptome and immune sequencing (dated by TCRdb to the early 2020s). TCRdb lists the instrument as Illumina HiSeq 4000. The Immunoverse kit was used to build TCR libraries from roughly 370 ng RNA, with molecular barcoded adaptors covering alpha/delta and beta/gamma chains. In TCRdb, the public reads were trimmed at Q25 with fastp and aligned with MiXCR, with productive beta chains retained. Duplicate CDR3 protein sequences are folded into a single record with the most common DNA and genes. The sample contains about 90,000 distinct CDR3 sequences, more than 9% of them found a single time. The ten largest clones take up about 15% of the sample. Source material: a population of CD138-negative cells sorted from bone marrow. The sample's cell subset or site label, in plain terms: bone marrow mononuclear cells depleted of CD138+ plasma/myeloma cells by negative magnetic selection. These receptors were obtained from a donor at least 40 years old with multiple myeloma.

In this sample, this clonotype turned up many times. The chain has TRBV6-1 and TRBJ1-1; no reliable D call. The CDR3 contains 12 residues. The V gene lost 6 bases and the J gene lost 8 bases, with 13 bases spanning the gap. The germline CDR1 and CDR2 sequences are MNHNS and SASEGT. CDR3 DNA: TGTGCCAGCAGGGTTATAGGAAAAGAAGCTTTCTTT. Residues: CASRVIGKEAFF.

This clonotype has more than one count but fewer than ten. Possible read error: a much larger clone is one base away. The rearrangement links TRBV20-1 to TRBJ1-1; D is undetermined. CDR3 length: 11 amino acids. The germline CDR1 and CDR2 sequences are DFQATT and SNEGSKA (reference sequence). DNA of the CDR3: TGCAGTGCTAGAGTGGGTCCTGATGCTTTCTTT. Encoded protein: CSARVGPDAFF.

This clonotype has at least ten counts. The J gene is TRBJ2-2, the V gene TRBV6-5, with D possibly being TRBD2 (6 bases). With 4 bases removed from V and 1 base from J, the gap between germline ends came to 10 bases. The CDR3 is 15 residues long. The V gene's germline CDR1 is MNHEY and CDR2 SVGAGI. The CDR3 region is CASSSGLLNTGELFF. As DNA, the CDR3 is TGTGCCAGCAGTTCGGGACTTCTGAACACCGGGGAGCTGTTTTTT.

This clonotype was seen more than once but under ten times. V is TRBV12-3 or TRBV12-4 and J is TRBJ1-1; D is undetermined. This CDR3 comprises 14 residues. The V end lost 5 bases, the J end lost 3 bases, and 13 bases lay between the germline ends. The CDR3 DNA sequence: TGTGCCAGCAGTATGCGGCCTTTGGACACTGAAGCTTTCTTT. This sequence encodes CASSMRPLDTEAFF.

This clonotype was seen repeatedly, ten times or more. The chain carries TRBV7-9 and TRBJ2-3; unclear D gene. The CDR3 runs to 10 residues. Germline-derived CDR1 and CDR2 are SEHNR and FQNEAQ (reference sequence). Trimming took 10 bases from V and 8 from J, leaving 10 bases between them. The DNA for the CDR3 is TGTGCCATCTCCTGGACTACGCAGTATTTT. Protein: CAISWTTQYF.

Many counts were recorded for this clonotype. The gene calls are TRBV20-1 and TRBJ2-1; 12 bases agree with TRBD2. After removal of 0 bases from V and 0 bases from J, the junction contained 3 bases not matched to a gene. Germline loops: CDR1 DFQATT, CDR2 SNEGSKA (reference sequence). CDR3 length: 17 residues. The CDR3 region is CSAREATSGSSYNEQFF. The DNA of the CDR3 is TGCAGTGCTAGAGAGGCGACTAGCGGGAGCTCCTACAATGAGCAGTTCTTC.

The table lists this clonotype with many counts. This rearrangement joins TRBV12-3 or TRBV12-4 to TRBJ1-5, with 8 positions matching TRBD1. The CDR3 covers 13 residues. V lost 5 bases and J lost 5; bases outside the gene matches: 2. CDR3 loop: CASSGQGYQPQHF. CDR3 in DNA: TGTGCCAGCAGTGGACAGGGTTATCAGCCCCAGCATTTT.